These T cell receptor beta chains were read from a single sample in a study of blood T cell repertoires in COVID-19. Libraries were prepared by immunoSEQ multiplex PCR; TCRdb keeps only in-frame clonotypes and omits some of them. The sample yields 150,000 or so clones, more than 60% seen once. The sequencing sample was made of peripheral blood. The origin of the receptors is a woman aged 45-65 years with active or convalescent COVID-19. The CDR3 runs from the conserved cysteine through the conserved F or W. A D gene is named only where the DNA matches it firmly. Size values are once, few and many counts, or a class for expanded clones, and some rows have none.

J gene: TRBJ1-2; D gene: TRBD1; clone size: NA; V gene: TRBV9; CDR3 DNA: TGTGCCAGCAGCCGTGGAGGGACAGGGGGACAAGCTAATGGTGGCTACACCTTC; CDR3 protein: CASSRGGTGGQANGGYTF
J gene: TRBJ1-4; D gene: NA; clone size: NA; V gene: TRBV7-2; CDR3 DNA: TGTGCCAGCAGCCCGCGGGGTTGGAATGAAAAACTGTTTTTT; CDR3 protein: CASSPRGWNEKLFF
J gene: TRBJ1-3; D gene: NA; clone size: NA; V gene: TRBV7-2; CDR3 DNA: TGTGCCAGCAGCTTCCAAGAGAGCACCATATATTTT; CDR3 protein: CASSFQESTIYF
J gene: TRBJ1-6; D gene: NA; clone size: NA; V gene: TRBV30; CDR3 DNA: TGTGCCTGGAAACCCCCCCGGGATTCACCCCTCCACTTT; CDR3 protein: CAWKPPRDSPLHF
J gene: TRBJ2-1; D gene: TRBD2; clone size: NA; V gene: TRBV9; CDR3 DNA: TGTGCCAGCAGCGTAGGGCTAGCGGGAGGGCTGACCTCCTACAATGAGCAGTTCTTC; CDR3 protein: CASSVGLAGGLTSYNEQFF
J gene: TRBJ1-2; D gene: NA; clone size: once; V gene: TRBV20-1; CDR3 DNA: TGCAGTGCTAGTCCTCAGGGGAACTATGGCTACACCTTC; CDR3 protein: CSASPQGNYGYTF
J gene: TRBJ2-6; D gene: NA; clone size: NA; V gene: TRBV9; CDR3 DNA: TGTGCCAGCAGCGGACAGGTGGCTGGGGCCAACGTCCTGACTTTC; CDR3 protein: CASSGQVAGANVLTF
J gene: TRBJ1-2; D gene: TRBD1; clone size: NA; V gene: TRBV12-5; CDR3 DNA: TGTGCTAGTGCCCTGGTCCAAGGGGGCCCTAACTATGGCTACACCTTC; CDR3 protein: CASALVQGGPNYGYTF
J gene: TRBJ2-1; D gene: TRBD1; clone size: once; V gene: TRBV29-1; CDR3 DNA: TGCAGCGTCGGGAGGGACAGGGGATCGGAGCAGTTCTTC; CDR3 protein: CSVGRDRGSEQFF
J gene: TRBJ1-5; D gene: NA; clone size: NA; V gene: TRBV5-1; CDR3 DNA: TGCGCCAGCAGCCCCACCGGACAGCCCAATCAGCCCCAGCATTTT; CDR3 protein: CASSPTGQPNQPQHF
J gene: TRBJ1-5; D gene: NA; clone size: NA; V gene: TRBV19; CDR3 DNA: TGTGCCAGTAGTTCAAGGACAGGCAATCAGCCCCAGCATTTT; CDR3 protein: CASSSRTGNQPQHF
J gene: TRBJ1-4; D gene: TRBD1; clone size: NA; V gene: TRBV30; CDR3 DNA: TGTGCCTGGAGTGGAGGGACAGGGGAAAAACTGTTTTTT; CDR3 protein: CAWSGGTGEKLFF
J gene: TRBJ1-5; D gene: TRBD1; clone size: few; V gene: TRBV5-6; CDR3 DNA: TGTGCCAGCAGCCGACAGGGAGACAATCAGCCCCAGCATTTT; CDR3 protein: CASSRQGDNQPQHF
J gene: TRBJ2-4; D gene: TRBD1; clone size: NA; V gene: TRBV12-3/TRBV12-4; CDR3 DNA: TGTGCCAGCAGGACAGGGCCGGGCATTCAGTACTTC; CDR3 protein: CASRTGPGIQYF
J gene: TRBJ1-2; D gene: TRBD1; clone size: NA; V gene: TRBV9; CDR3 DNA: TGTGCCAGCAGCCCCCGGGTGGGACAGAGCTATGGCTACACCTTC; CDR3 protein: CASSPRVGQSYGYTF
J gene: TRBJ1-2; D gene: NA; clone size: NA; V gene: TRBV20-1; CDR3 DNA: TGCAGTGCTAGTAGTAGTGAGGGAGCAGCGGGGGACTACACCTTC; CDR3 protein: CSASSSEGAAGDYTF
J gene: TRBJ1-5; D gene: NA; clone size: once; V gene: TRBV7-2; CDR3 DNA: TGTGCCAGCAGCTTAGATAGGAGGGCGGCTCAGCCCCAGCATTTT; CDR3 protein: CASSLDRRAAQPQHF
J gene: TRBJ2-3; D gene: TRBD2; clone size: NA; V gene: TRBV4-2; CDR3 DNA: TGTGCCAGCAGCCAAGATACGCTAGCGGGGGTAATCAGCACAGATACGCAGTATTTT; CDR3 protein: CASSQDTLAGVISTDTQYF
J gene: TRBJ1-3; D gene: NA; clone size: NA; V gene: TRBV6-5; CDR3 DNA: TGTGCCAGCAGTTACTCGGCATACTCTGGAAACACCATATATTTT; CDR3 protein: CASSYSAYSGNTIYF
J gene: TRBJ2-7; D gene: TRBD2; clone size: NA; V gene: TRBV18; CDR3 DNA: TGTGCCAGCTCACCACCGAATCGGGAGGGCCGGTACGAGCAGTACTTC; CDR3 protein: CASSPPNREGRYEQYF
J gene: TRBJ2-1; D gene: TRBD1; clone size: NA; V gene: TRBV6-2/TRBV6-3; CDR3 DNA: TGTGCCAGCAGTTCGACCGGGACAGGGTCTCGGAATGAGCAGTTCTTC; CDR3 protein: CASSSTGTGSRNEQFF
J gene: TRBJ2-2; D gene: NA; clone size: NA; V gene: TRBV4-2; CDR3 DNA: TGTGCCAGCAGCCAAGATAGGGGATCGAACACCGGGGAGCTGTTTTTT; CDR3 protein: CASSQDRGSNTGELFF
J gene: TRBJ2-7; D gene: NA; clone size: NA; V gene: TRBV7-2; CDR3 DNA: TGTGCCAGCAGCTTACTCAGGGTTGACGAGCAGTACTTC; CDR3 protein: CASSLLRVDEQYF
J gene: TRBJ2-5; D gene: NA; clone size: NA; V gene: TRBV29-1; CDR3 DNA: TGCAGCACTTCGGAGGGGACTTTCAGGGAGACCCAGTACTTC; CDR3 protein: CSTSEGTFRETQYF
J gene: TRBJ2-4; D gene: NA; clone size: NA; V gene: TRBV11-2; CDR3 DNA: TGTGCCAGCACAGGGCTAGACAAAACCATTCAGTACTTC; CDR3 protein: CASTGLDKTIQYF
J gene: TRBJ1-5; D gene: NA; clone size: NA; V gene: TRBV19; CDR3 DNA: TGTGCCAGTACCCTCGGGGTCCATCAGCCCCAGCATTTT; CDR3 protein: CASTLGVHQPQHF
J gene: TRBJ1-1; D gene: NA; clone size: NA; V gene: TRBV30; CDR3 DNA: TGTGCCTGGAGTAACTACGGACAGATCGGCGGTGAAGCTTTCTTT; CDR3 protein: CAWSNYGQIGGEAFF
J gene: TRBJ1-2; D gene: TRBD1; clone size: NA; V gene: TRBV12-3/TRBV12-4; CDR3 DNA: TGTGCCAGCAGCGCCTGGGACAGGCATGGCTACACCTTC; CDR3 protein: CASSAWDRHGYTF
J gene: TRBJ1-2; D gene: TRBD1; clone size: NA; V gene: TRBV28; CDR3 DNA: TGTGCCAGCAGGCCTCAGGGGGGTCGCGGCTACACCTTC; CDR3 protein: CASRPQGGRGYTF
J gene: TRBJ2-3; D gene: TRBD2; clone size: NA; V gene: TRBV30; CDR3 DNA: TGTGCCTGGAGTGTACCCCTAGCGGGGGCCTTAGATACGCAGTATTTT; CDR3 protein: CAWSVPLAGALDTQYF
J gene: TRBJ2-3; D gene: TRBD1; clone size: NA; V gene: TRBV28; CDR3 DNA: TGTGCCAGCAAGACAGGGTTAGTAGATACGCAGTATTTT; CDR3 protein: CASKTGLVDTQYF
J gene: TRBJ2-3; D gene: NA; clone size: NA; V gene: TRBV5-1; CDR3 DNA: TGCGCCAGCAGCCCCTGGGGCGGGGCGCCCACAGATACGCAGTATTTT; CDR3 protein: CASSPWGGAPTDTQYF
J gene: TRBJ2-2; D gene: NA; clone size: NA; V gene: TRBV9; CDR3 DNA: TGTGCCAGCAGCCCCCGTGTAGCGGTTAACACCGGGGAGCTGTTTTTT; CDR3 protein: CASSPRVAVNTGELFF
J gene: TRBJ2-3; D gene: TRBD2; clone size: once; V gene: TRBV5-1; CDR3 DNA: TGCGCCAGCAGCTTGGAACTAGCGGGAGGAGATACGCAGTATTTT; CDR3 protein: CASSLELAGGDTQYF
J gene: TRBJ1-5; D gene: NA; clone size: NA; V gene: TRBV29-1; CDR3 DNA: TGCAGCGCTGGGACTGGTAGCAATCAGCCCCAGCATTTT; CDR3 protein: CSAGTGSNQPQHF
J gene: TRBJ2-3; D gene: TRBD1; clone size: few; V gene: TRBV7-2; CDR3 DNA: TGTGCCAGCAGACCACGTGACAGGGGCAAAGGGAGAGACACAGATACGCAGTATTTT; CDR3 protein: CASRPRDRGKGRDTDTQYF
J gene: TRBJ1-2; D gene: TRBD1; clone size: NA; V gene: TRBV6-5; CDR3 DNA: TGTGCCAGCAGTTACTCAGGACAGGGGGCGTCTGGCTACACCTTC; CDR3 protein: CASSYSGQGASGYTF
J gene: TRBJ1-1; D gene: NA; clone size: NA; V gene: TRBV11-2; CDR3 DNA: TGTGCCAGCAGCTTAGGGGGTGGGACTACCGAAGCTTTCTTT; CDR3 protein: CASSLGGGTTEAFF
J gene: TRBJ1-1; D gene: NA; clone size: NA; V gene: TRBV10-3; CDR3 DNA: TGTGCCATCAGTTTAGGGGCAGGGGCAATAAACACTGAAGCTTTCTTT; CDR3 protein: CAISLGAGAINTEAFF
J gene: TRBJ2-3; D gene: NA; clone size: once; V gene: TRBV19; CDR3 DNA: TGTGCCAGTAGTGCTTCCTCCAGGGCCTCGGGCACAGATACGCAGTATTTT; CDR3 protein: CASSASSRASGTDTQYF
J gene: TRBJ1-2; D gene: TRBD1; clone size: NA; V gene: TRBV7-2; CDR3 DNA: TGTGCCAGCAGCTTAGATATGGACAGGGGGTCTTTTGGCTACACCTTC; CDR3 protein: CASSLDMDRGSFGYTF
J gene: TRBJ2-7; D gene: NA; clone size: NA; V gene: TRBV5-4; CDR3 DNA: TGTGCCAGCAGCTTTCTATCGGACGAGCAGTACTTC; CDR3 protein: CASSFLSDEQYF
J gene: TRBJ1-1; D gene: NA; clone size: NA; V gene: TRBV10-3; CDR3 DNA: TGTGCCATCAGTGGATTAGGGGGCACTGAAGCTTTCTTT; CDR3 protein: CAISGLGGTEAFF
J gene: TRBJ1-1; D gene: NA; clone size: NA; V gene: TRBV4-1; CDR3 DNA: TGCGCCAGCAGCCAAGACAGGTCTGAAGCTTTCTTT; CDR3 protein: CASSQDRSEAFF
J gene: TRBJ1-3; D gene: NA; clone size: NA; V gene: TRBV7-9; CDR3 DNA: TGTGCCAGCAGCTACGGGGCTGGAAACACCATATATTTT; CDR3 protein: CASSYGAGNTIYF